This TCR beta chain was sequenced for a study of brain T cells in children with intractable seizures. Whole-study results and caveats: Pre- and post-surgery blood differed in depth, so pre-surgery absences may be undersampling.

The CDR3 loop spans 16 amino acids. Trimming took 9 bases from V and 0 from J; bases not matched to a gene: 11. The germline V gene has CDR1 MNHEY and CDR2 SMNVEV (reference sequence). Comments on this clone: What it recognizes is unknown.

Assay: immunoSEQ multiplex PCR; the TCRdb copy retains only in-frame clones and omits some. The table has hundreds of thousands of clones, 93% seen once. Time point specified: blood from clinic visit 5 months post-surgery; TSC patient then seizure free. Sequencing was limited to surgery cases with top T cell transcript signatures in brain tissue. Patients received at least one anti-epileptic drug before surgery. The chain employs TRBV27 and TRBJ2-7; TRBD2 matches at 10 bases. The origin of this receptor is a boy in the first two years of life with tuberous sclerosis and intractable seizures. The sample consisted of peripheral blood, taken 5 to 6 months after surgery. In nucleotides, the CDR3 is TGTGCCAGTTCCCCCCAACTAGCGGGACACTCCTACGAGCAGTACTTC. Its protein is CASSPQLAGHSYEQYF.